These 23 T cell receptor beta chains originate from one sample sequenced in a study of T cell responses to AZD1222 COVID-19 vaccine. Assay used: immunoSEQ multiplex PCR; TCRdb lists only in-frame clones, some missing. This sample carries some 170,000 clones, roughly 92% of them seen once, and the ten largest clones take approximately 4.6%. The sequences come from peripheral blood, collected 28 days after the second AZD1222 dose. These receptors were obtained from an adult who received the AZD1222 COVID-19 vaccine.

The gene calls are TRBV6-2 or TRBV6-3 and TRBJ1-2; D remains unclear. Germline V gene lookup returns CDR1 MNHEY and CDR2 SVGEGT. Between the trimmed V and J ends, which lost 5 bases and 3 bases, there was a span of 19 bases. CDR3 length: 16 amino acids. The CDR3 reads CASSTNTESGDYGYTF. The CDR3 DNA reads TGTGCCAGCAGTACAAATACAGAATCTGGGGACTATGGCTACACCTTC.

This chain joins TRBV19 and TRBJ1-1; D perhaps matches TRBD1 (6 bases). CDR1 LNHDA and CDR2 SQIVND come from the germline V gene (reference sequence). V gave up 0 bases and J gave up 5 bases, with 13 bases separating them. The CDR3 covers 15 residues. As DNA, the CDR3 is TGTGCCAGTAGTATAGAACTTGGGGGGCAGACTGAAGCTTTCTTT. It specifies CASSIELGGQTEAFF.

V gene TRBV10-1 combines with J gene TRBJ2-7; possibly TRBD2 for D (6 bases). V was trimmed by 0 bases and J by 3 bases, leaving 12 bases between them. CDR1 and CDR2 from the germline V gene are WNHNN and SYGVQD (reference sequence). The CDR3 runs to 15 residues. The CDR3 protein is CASSESPGSSYEQYF. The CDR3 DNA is TGCGCCAGCAGTGAGTCCCCCGGGAGTAGCTACGAGCAGTACTTC.

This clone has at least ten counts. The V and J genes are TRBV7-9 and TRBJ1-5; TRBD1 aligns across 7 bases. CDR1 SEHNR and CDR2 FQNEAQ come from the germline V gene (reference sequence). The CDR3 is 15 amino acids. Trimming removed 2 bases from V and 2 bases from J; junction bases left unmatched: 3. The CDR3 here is CASSLTGEGNQPQHF. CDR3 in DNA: TGTGCCAGCAGCTTAACAGGGGAGGGCAATCAGCCCCAGCATTTT.

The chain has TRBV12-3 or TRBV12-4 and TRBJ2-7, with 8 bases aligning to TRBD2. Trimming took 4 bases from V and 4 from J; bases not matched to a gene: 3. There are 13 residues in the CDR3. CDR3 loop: CASSSVAGYEQYF. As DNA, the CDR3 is TGTGCCAGCAGTTCGGTAGCGGGATACGAGCAGTACTTC.

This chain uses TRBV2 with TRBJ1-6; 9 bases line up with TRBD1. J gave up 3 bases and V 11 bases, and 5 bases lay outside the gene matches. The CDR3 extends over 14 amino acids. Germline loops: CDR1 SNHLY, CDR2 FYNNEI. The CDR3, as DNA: TGTGCCGGACAGGGGCAGGTCTATAATTCACCCCTCCACTTT. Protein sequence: CAGQGQVYNSPLHF.

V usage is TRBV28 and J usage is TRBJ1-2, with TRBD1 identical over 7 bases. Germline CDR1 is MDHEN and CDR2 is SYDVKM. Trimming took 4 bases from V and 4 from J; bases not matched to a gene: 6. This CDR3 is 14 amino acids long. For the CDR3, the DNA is TGTGCCAGCAGTTCAGGCGACAGGGTCTATGGCTACACCTTC. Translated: CASSSGDRVYGYTF.

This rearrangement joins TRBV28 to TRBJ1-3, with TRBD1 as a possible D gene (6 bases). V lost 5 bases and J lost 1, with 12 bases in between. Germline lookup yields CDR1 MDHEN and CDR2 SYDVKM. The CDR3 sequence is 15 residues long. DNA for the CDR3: TGTGCCAGCAGTCCCCCAACAGGGTCTGGAAACACCATATATTTT. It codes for CASSPPTGSGNTIYF.

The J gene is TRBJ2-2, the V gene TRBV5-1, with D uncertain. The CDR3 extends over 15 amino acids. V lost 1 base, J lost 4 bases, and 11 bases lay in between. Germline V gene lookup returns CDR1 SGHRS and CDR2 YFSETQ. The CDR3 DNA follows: TGCGCCAGCAGCTTGAGCGCGTCGGGCACCGGGGAGCTGTTTTTT. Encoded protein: CASSLSASGTGELFF.

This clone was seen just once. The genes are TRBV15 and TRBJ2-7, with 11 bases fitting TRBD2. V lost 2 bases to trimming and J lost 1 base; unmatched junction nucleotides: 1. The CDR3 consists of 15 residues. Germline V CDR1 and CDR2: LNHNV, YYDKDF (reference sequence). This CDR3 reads CATSRLAGGSYEQYF. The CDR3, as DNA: TGTGCCACCAGCAGACTAGCGGGAGGATCCTACGAGCAGTACTTC. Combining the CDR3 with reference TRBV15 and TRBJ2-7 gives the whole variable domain DAMVIQNPRYQVTQFGKPVTLSCSQTLNHNVMYWYQQKSSQAPKLLFHYYDKDFNNEADTPDNFQSRRPNTSFCFLDIRSPGLGDTAMYLCATSRLAGGSYEQYFGPGTRLTVT.

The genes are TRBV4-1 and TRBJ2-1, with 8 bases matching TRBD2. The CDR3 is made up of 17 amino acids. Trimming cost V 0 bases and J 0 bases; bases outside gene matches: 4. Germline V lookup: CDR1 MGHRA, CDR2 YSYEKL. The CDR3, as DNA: TGCGCCAGCAGCCAAGATCCGGGAGGGAGCTCCTACAATGAGCAGTTCTTC. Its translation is CASSQDPGGSSYNEQFF.

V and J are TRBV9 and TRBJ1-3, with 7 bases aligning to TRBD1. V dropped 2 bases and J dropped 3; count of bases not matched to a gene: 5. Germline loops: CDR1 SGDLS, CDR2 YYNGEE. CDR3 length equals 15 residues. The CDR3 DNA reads TGTGCCAGCAGCGTCCAGGGGGGAAGTGGAAACACCATATATTTT. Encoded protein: CASSVQGGSGNTIYF.

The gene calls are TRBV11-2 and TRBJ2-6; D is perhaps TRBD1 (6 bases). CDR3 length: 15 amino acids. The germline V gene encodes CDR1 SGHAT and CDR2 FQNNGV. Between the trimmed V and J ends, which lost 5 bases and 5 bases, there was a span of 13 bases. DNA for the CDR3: TGTGCCAGCAGCACCCAGGGGAAGAGGGCCAACGTCCTGACTTTC. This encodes CASSTQGKRANVLTF.

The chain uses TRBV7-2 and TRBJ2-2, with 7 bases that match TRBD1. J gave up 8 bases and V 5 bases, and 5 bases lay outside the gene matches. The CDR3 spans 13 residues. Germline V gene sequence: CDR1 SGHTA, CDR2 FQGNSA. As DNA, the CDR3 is TGTGCCAGCAGCGTAGACAGGGAGGGGGAGCTGTTTTTT. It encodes CASSVDREGELFF.

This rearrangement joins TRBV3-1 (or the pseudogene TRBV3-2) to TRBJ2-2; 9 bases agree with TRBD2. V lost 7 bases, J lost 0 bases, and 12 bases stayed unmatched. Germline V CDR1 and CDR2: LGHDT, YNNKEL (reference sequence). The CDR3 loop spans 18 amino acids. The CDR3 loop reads CASTGQREEQANTGELFF. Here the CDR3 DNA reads TGTGCCAGCACCGGGCAGCGGGAGGAACAAGCGAACACCGGGGAGCTGTTTTTT.

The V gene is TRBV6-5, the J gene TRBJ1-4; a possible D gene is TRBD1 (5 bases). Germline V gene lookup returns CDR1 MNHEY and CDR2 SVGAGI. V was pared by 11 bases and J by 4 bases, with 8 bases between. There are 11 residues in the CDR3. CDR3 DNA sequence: TGTGCCGTACAGGTTAATGAAAAACTGTTTTTT. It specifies CAVQVNEKLFF.

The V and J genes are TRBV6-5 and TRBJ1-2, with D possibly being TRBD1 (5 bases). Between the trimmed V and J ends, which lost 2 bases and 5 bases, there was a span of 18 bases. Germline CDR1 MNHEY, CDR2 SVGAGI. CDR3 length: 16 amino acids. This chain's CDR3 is CASSYLGQASPYGYTF. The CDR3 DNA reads TGTGCCAGCAGTTACCTGGGGCAGGCGTCCCCTTATGGCTACACCTTC.

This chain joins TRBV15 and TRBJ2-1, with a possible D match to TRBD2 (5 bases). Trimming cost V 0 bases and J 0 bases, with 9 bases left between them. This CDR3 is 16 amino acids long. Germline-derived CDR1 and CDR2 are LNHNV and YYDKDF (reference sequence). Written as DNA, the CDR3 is TGTGCCACCAGCAGAGATAGGGAGAGCTCCTACAATGAGCAGTTCTTC. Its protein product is CATSRDRESSYNEQFF.

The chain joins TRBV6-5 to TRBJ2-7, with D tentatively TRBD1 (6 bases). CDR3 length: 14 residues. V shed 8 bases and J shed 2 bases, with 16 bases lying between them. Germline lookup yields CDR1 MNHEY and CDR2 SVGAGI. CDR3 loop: CASEQGSGTYEQYF. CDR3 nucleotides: TGTGCCAGCGAACAGGGAAGCGGTACCTACGAGCAGTACTTC.

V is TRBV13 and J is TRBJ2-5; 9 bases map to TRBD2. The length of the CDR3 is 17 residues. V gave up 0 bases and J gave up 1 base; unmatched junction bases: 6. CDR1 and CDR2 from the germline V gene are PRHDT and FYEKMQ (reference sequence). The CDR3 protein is CASSLGLAGRGQETQYF. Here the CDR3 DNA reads TGTGCCAGCAGCTTAGGTCTAGCGGGGCGAGGCCAAGAGACCCAGTACTTC. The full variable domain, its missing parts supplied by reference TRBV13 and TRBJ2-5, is AAGVIQSPRHLIKEKRETATLKCYPIPRHDTVYWYQQGPGQDPQFLISFYEKMQSDKGSIPDRFSAQQFSDYHSELNMSSLELGDSALYFCASSLGLAGRGQETQYFGPGTRLLVL.

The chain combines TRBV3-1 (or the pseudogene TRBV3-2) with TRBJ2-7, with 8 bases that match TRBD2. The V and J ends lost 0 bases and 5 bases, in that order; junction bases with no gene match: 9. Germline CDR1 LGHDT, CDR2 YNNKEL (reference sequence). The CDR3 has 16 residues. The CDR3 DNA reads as TGTGCCAGCAGCCAAGAAGGCATAGCGGGAAACCACGAGCAGTACTTC. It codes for CASSQEGIAGNHEQYF.

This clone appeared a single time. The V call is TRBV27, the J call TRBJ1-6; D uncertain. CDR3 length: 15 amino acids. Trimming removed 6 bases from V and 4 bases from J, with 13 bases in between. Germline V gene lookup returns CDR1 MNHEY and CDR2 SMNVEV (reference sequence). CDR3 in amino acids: CASRLGRTYNSPLHF. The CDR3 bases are TGTGCCAGCAGACTTGGACGGACTTATAATTCACCCCTCCACTTT.

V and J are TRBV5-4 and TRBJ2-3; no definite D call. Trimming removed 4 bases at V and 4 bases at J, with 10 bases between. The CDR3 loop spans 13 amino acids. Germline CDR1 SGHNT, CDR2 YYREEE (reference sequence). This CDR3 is CASSLPGADTQYF. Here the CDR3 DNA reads TGTGCCAGCAGCCTCCCTGGCGCAGATACGCAGTATTTT.